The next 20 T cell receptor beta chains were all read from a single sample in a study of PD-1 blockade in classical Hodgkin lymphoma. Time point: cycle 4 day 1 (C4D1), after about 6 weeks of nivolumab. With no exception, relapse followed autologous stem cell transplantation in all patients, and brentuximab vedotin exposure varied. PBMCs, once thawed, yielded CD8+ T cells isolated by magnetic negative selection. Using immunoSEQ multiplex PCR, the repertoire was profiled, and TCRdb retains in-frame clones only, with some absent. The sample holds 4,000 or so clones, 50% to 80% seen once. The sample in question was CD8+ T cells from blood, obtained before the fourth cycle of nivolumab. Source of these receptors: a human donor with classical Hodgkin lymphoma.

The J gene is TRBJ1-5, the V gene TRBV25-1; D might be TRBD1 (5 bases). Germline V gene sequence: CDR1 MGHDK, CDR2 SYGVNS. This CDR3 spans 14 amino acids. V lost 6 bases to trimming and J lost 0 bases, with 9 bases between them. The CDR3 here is CASRATGSNQPQHF. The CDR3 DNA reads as TGTGCCAGCAGGGCCACAGGTAGCAATCAGCCCCAGCATTTT.

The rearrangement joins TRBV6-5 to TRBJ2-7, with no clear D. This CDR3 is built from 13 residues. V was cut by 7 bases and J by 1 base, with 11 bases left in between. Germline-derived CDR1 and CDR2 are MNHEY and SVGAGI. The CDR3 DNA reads TGTGCCAGCAACCCCTCGGAGTCCTACGAGCAGTACTTC. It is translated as CASNPSESYEQYF.

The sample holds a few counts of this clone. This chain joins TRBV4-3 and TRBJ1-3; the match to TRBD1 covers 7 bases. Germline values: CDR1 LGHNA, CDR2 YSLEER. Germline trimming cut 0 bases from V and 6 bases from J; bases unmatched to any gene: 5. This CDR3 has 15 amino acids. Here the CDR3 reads CASSQDKTGVNTIYF. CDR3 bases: TGCGCCAGCAGCCAAGATAAAACAGGGGTAAACACCATATATTTT.

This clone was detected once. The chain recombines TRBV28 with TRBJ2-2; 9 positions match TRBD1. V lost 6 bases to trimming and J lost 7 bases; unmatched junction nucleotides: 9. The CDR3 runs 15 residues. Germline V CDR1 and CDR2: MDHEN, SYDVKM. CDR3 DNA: TGTGCCAGCAGACCGGGACAGGGTTTTGGCGGGGAGCTGTTTTTT. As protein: CASRPGQGFGGELFF.

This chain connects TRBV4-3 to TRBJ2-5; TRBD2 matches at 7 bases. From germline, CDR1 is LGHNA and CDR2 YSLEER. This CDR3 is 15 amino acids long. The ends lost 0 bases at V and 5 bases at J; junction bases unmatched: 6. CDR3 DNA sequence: TGCGCCAGCAGCCAAGATCGGCAGGGAGGGGAGACCCAGTACTTC. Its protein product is CASSQDRQGGETQYF.

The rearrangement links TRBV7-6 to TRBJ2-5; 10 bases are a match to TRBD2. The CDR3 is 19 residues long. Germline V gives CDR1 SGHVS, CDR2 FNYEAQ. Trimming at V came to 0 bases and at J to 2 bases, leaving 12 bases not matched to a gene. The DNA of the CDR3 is TGTGCCAGCAGCTTAGCTTGGCTTGGTTCTAGCGGGGGACAAGAGACCCAGTACTTC. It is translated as CASSLAWLGSSGGQETQYF.

The DNA of the CDR3 is TGTGCCAGCAGTGAAGACGGAGGACAGGGATGGTACGAGCAGTACTTC. Residues: CASSEDGGQGWYEQYF. The rearrangement joins TRBV6-1 to TRBJ2-7, with 8 bases matching TRBD1. Trimming cost V 1 base and J 4 bases; bases outside gene matches: 9. CDR3 length equals 16 residues. CDR1 is MNHNS, CDR2 SASEGT, per germline.

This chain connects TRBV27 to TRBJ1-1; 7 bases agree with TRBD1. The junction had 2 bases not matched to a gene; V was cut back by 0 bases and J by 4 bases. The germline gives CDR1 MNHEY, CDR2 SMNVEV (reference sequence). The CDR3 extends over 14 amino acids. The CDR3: CASSLSNRGTEAFF. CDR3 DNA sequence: TGTGCCAGCAGTTTATCGAACAGGGGCACTGAAGCTTTCTTT.

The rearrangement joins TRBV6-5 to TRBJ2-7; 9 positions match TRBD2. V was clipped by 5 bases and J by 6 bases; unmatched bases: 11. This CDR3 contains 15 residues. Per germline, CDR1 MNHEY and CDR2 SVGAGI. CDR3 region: CASSPFSSGGPEQYF. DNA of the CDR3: TGTGCCAGCAGTCCCTTTTCCAGCGGGGGGCCCGAGCAGTACTTC.

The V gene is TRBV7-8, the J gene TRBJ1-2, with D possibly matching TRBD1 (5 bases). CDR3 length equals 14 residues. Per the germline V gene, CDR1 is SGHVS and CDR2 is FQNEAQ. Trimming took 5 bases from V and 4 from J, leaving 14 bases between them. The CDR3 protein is CASSLGGGAYGYTF. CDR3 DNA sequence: TGTGCCAGCAGCCTCGGCGGGGGAGCCTATGGCTACACCTTC.

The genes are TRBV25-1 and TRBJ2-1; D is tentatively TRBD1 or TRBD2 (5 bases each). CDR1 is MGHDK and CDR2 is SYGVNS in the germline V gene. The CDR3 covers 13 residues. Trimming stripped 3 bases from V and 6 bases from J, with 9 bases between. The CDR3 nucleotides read TGTGCCAGCAGTGACAGGGAGAGCAATGAGCAGTTCTTC. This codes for CASSDRESNEQFF.

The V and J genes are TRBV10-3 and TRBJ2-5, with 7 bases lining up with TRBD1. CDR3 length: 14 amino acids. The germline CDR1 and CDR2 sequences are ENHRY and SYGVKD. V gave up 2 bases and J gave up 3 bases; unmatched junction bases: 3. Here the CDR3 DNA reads TGTGCCATCAGTGAGCTCGACAGGGAAGAGACCCAGTACTTC. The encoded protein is CAISELDREETQYF.

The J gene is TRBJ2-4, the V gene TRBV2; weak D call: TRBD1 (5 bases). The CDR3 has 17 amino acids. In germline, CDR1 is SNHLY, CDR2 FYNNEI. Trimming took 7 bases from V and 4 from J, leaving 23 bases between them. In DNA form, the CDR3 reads TGTGCCAGCAAGGCAGGGTGGGCCCCCCACTTAAAAAACATTCAGTACTTC. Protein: CASKAGWAPHLKNIQYF.

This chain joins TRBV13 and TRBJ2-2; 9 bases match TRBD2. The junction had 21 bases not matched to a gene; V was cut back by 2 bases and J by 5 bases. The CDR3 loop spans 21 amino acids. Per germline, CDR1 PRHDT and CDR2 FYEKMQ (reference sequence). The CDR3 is CASSLLAVGVAGASRTGELFF. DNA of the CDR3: TGTGCCAGCAGCTTACTGGCAGTCGGGGTAGCGGGAGCCTCGAGGACCGGGGAGCTGTTTTTT.

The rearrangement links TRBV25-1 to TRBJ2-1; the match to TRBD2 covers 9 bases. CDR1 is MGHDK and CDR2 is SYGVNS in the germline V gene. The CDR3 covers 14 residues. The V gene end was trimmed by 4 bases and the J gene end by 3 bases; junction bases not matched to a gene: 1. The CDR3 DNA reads TGTGCCAGCAGTGGACTAGCGGACTACAATGAGCAGTTCTTC. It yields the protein CASSGLADYNEQFF.

In DNA form, the CDR3 reads TGTGCCAGCAGCTTAGAAGCAGCCTACGAGCAGTACTTC. Amino acid sequence: CASSLEAAYEQYF. The chain joins TRBV11-2 to TRBJ2-7, with D unresolved. CDR3 length: 13 residues. Germline V gene lookup returns CDR1 SGHAT and CDR2 FQNNGV. V lost 0 bases and J lost 2, with 5 bases in between.

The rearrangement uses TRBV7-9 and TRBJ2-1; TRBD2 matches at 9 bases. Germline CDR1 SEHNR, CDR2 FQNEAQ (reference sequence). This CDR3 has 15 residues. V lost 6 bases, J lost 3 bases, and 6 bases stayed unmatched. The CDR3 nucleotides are TGTGCCAGCAGATCCAGCGGGGGGAACTACAATGAGCAGTTCTTC. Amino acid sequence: CASRSSGGNYNEQFF.

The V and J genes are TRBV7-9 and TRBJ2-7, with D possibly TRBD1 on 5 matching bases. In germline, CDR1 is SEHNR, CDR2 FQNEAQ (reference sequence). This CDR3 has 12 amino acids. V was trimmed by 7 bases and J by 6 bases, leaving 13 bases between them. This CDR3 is CASTRGRGEQYF. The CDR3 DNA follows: TGTGCCAGCACAAGGGGAAGAGGCGAGCAGTACTTC.

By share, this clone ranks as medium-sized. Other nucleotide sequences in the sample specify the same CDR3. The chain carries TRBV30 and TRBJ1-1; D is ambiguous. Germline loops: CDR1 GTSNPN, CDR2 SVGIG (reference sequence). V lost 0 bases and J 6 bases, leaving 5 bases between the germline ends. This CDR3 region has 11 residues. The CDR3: CAWSVLSEAFF. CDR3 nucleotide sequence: TGTGCCTGGAGTGTACTCTCTGAAGCTTTCTTT.

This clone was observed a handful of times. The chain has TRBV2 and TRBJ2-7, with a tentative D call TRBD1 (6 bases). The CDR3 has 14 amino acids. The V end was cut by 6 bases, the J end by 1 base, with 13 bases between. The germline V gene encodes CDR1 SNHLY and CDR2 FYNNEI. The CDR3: CASRTSDRSYEQYF. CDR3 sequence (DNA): TGTGCCAGCAGGACTTCGGACAGATCCTACGAGCAGTACTTC.